What follows is one T cell receptor beta chain and its context. This entry comes from a study of blood T cell repertoires in COVID-19. On the study more broadly: Samples of COVID-19 (acute and convalescent) were obtained from the United States, Italy and Spain. PBMCs, B-cell-depleted T cells, or T cells were the source of the cDNA or gDNA that made up the material.

Per the authors' pipeline: From reference gene primer amplification, estimates of nucleated cell counts were derived. Assay: immunoSEQ multiplex PCR; the TCRdb copy retains only in-frame clones and omits some. The D gene and trimming were derived from the DNA, and the V and J assignments and clone size from that table. This table has about 180,000 clones, around four fifths appearing once. This CDR3 comprises 15 residues. The trim removed 1 base at V and 7 bases at J, leaving 2 bases unmatched. The germline gives CDR1 LGHDT, CDR2 YNNKEL (reference sequence). The chain recombines TRBV3-1 (or the pseudogene TRBV3-2) with TRBJ1-6; TRBD1 aligns across 9 bases. Sequencing was carried out using peripheral blood. The sequence came from a woman aged 60-75 years with acute or convalescent COVID-19. The CDR3 here is CASSQGTGVNSPLHF. The CDR3, as DNA: TGTGCCAGCAGCCAAGGGACAGGGGTAAATTCACCCCTCCACTTT.